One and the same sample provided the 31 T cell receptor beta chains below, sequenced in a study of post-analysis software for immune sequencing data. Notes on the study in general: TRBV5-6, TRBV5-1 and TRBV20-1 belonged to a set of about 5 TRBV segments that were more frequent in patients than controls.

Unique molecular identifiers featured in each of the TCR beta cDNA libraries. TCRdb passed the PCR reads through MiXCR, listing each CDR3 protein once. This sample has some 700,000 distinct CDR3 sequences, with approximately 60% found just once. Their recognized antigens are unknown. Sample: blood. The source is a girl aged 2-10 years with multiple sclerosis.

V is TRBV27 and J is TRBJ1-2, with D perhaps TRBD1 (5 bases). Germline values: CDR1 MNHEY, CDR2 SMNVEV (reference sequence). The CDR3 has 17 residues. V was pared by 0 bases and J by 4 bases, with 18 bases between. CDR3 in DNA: TGTGCCAGCAGTTTATCTTCGGGATCAGGGCCGACCTATGGCTACACCTTC. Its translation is CASSLSSGSGPTYGYTF.

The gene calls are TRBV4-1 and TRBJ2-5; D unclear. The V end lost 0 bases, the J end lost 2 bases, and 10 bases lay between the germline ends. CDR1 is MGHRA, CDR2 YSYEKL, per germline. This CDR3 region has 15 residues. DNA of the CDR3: TGCGCCAGCAGCCAAGATTTCGGAATTCAAGAGACCCAGTACTTC. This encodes CASSQDFGIQETQYF.

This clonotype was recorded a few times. The CDR3 is CATSRDRSTQYF. The DNA of the CDR3 is TGTGCCACCAGCAGAGACCGGTCGACCCAGTACTTC. The chain recombines TRBV15 with TRBJ2-5; D remains unclear. V was clipped by 0 bases and J by 7 bases, with 6 bases between them. The CDR3 has 12 residues. Germline CDR1 and CDR2: LNHNV and YYDKDF (reference sequence).

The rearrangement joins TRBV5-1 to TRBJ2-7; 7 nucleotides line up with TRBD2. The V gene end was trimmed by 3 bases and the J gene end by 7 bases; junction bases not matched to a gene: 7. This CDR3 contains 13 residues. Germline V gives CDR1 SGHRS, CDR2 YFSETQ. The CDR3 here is CASSSQTSREQYF. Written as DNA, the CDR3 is TGCGCCAGCAGCTCCCAGACTAGCAGGGAGCAGTACTTC.

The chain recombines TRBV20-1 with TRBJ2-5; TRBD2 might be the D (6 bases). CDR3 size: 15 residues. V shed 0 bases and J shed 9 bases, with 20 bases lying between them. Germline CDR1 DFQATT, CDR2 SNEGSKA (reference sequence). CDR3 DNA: TGCAGTGCTAGAGATCCCGGAGGGTCTAAGATGTCCCAGTACTTC. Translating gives CSARDPGGSKMSQYF.

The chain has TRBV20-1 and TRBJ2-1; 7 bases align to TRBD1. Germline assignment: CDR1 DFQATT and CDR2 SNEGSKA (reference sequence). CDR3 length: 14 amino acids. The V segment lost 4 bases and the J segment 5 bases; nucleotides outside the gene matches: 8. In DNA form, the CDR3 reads TGCAGTGCTAACGGACAGGCAAACCACAATGAGCAGTTCTTC. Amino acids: CSANGQANHNEQFF.

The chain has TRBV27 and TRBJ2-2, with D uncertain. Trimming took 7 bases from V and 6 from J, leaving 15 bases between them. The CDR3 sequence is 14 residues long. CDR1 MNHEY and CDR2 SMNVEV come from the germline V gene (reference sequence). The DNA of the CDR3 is TGTGCCAGCACCCTTTCGACAATTTCCGGGGAGCTGTTTTTT. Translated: CASTLSTISGELFF.

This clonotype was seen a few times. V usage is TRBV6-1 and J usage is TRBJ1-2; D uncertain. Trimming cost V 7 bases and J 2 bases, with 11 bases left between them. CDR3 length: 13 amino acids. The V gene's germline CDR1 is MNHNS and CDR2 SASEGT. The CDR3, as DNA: TGTGCCAGCATCTCGGGCCTCAACTATGGCTACACCTTC. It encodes CASISGLNYGYTF.

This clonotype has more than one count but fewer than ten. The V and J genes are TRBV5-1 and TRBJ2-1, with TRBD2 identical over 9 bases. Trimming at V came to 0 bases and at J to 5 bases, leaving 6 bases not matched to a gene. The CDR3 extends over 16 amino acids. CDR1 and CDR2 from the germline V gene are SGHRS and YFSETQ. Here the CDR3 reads CASSLVGGRAHNEQFF. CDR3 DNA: TGCGCCAGCAGCTTGGTCGGCGGGAGGGCCCACAATGAGCAGTTCTTC.

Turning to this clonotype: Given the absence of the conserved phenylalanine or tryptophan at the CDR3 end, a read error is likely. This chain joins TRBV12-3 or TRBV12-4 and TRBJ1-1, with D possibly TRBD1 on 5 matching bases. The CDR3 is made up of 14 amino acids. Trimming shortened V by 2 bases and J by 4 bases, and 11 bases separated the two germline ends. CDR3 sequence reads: CASSLTTGVTEAFC. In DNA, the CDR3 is TGTGCCAGCAGTTTAACCACAGGTGTCACTGAAGCTTTCTGT.

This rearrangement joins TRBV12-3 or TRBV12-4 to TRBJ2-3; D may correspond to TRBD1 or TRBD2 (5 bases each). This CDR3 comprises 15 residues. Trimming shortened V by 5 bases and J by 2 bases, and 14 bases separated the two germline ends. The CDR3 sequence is CASSPGTAITDTQYF. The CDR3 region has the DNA TGTGCCAGCAGTCCCGGGACCGCTATCACAGATACGCAGTATTTT.

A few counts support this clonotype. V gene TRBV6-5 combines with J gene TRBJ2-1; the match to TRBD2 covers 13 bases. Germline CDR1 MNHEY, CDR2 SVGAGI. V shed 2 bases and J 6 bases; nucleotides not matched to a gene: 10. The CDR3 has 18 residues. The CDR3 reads CASSYTGLAGVGGNEQFF. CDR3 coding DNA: TGTGCCAGCAGTTACACCGGACTAGCGGGAGTGGGTGGCAATGAGCAGTTCTTC.

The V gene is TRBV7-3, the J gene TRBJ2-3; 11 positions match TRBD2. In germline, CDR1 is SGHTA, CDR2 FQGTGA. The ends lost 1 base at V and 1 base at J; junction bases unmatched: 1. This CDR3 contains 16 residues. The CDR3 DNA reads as TGTGCCAGCAGCTTAAAACTAGCGGGAGGCACAGATACGCAGTATTTT. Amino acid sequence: CASSLKLAGGTDTQYF.

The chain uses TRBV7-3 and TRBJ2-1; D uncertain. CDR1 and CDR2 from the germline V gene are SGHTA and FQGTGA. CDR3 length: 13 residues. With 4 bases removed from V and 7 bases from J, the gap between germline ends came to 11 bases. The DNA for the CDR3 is TGTGCCAGCAGCTCGTTACAGCTGAATGAGCAGTTCTTC. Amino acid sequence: CASSSLQLNEQFF.

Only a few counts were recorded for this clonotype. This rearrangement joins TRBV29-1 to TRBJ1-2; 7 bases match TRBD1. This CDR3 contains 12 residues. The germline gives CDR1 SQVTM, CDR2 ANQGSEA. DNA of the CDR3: TGCAGTTCCTGGACAGGCCTCTATGGCTACACCTTC. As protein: CSSWTGLYGYTF.

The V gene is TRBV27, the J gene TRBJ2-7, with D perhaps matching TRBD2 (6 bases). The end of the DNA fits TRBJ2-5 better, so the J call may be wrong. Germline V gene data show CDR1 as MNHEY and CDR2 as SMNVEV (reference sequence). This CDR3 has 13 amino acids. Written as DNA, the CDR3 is TGTGCCAGCAGTTTCCGGGAGAAAGAGACCCAGTACTTC. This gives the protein CASSFREKETQYF.

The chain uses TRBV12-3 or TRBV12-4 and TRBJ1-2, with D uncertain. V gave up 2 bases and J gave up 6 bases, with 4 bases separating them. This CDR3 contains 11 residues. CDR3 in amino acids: CASSLSHGYTF. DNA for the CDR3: TGTGCCAGCAGTTTAAGTCATGGCTACACCTTC.

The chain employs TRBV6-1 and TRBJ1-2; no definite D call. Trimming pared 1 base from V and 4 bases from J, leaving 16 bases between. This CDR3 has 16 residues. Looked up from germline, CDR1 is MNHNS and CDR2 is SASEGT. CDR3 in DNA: TGTGCCAGCAGTGAAGGACAATCTGCGGCGGTCTATGGCTACACCTTC. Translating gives CASSEGQSAAVYGYTF.

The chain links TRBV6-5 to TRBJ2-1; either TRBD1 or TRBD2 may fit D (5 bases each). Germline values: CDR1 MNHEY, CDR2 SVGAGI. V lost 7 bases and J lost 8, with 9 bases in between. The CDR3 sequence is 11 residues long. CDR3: CASMGVDEQFF. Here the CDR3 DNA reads TGTGCCAGCATGGGGGTCGATGAGCAGTTCTTC.

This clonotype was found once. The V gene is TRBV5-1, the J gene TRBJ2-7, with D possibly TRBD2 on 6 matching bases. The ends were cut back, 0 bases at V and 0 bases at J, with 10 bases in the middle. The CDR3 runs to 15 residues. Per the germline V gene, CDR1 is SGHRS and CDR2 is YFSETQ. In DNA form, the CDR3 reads TGCGCCAGCAGCTTGGGTTTCGGGAGCTCCTACGAGCAGTACTTC. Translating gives CASSLGFGSSYEQYF. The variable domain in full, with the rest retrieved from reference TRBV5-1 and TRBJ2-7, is KAGVTQTPRYLIKTRGQQVTLSCSPISGHRSVSWYQQTPGQGLQFLFEYFSETQRNKGNFPGRFSGRQFSNSRSEMNVSTLELGDSALYLCASSLGFGSSYEQYFGPGTRLTVT.

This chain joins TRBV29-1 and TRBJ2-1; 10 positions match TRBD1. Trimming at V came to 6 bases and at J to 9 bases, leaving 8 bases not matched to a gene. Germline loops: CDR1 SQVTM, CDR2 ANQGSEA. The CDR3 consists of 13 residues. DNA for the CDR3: TGCAGCGTCAGTGACAGGGGGCGTCTTGAGCAGTTCTTC. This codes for CSVSDRGRLEQFF.

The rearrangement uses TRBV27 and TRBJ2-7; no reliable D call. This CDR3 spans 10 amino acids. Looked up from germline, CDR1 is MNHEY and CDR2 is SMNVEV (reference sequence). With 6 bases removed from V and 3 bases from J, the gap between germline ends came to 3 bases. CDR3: CASRRYEQYF. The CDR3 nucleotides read TGTGCCAGCAGACGCTACGAGCAGTACTTC.

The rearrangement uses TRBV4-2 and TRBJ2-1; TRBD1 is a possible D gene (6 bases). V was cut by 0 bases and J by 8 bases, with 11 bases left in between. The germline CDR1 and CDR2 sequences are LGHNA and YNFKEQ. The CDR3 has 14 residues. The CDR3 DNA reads TGTGCCAGCAGCCAAGATCCTGGGGGCCATGAGCAGTTCTTC. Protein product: CASSQDPGGHEQFF.

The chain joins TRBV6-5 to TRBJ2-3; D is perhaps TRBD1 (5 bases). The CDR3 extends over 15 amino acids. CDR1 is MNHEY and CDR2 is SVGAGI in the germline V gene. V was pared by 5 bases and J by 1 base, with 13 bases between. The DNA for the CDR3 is TGTGCCAGCAGTCCTCAGGGTCTGGGCACAGATACGCAGTATTTT. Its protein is CASSPQGLGTDTQYF.

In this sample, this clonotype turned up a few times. CDR3 loop: CASSLTGTSGYNEQFF. CDR3 DNA: TGTGCCAGCAGTCTCACCGGGACTAGCGGGTACAATGAGCAGTTCTTC. This sequence joins TRBV27 and TRBJ2-1; 12 nucleotides agree with TRBD2. V dropped 5 bases and J dropped 4; count of bases not matched to a gene: 6. Germline values: CDR1 MNHEY, CDR2 SMNVEV (reference sequence). The CDR3 covers 16 residues.

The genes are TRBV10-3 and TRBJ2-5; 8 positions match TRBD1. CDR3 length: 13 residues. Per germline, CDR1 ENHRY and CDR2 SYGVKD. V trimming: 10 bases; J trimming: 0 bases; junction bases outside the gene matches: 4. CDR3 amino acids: CATGTGHQETQYF. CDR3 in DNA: TGTGCCACCGGGACAGGCCACCAAGAGACCCAGTACTTC.

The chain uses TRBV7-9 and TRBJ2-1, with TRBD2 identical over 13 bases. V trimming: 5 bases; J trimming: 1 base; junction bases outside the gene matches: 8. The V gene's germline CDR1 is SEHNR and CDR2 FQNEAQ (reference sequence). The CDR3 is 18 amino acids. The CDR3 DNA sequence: TGTGCCAGCAGCCCGCCACGGGGACTAGCGGGATCCTACAATGAGCAGTTCTTC. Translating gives CASSPPRGLAGSYNEQFF.

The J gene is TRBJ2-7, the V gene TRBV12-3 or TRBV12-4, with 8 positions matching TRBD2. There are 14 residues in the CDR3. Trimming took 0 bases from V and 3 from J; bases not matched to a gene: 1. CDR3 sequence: CASSLASGVYEQYF. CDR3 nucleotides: TGTGCCAGCAGTTTAGCTAGCGGGGTCTACGAGCAGTACTTC.

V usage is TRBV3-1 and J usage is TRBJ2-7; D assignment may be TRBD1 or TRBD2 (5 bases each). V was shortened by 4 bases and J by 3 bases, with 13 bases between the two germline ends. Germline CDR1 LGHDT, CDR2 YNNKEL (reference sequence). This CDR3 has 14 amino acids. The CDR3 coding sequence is TGTGCCAGCAGCCGAGCAGTTGGGGGCTACGAGCAGTACTTC. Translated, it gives CASSRAVGGYEQYF.

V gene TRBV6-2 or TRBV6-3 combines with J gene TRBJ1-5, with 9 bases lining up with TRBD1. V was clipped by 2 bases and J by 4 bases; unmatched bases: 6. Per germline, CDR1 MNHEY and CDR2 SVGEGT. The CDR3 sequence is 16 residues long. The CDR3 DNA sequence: TGTGCCAGCAGTTACAGGACAGGGGAAAGGAATCAGCCCCAGCATTTT. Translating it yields CASSYRTGERNQPQHF.

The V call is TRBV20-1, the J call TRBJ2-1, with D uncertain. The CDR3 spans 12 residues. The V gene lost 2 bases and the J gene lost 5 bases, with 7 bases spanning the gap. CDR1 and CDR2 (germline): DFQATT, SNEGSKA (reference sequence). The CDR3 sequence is CSARRLDNEQFF. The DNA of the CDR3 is TGCAGTGCTAGACGTCTAGACAATGAGCAGTTCTTC.